The clone carrying this T cell receptor beta chain has just a few counts. Its target is unknown. From germline, CDR1 is SGHRS and CDR2 YFSETQ. This CDR3 has 15 residues. V was shortened by 4 bases and J by 0 bases, with 13 bases between the two germline ends. 5'RACE with constant-segment primers yielded barcoded, UMI-tagged TCR alpha and TCR beta cDNA libraries. One entry per CDR3 protein, called by TCRdb with MiXCR from the 5' RACE reads. The sample has a few hundred thousand distinct CDR3 sequences, over 7% seen once; the top ten hold around a fifth. The sample originates from a study of T-cell memory formation after mild COVID-19. Whole-study findings and limits: Those CD4+ clones that contracted were mainly in CM and EM (CD8+ ones in EMRA).

The chain recombines TRBV5-1 with TRBJ1-1; D is possibly TRBD1 (5 bases). Sequenced sample: PBMCs or a T cell subset sorted from them (not recorded which). The origin of this receptor is a man in his late teens or twenties who had mild COVID-19 (a few samples of this study predate the infection). Cell type and time point are not known. The CDR3 loop is CASSPGGNMNTEAFF. The CDR3 DNA reads TGCGCCAGCAGCCCGGGGGGGAACATGAACACTGAAGCTTTCTTT.